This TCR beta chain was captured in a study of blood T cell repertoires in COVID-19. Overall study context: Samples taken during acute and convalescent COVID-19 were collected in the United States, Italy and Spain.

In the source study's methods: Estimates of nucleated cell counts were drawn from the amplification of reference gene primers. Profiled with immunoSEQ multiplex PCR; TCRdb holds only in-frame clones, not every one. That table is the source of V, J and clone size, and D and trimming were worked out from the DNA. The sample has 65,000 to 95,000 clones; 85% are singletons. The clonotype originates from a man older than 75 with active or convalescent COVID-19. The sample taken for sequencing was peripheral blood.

The CDR3 region has the DNA TGTGCCACCAGCAGAGATACGGCTAGCGGGATCGCAGATACGCAGTATTTT. Translated: CATSRDTASGIADTQYF. The rearrangement uses TRBV15 and TRBJ2-3; 9 positions match TRBD2. Germline trimming cut 0 bases from V and 4 bases from J; bases unmatched to any gene: 8. Germline V gene data show CDR1 as LNHNV and CDR2 as YYDKDF (reference sequence). This CDR3 contains 17 residues.